The clone carrying this T cell receptor (beta chain) was detected a few times. V was pared by 3 bases and J by 5 bases, with 5 bases between. CDR3 length: 11 residues. A single record per CDR3 protein comes from TCRdb applying MiXCR to the 5' RACE reads. In the table there are 400,000 to 500,000 distinct CDR3 sequences, roughly 20% of which are singletons. The data belong to a study of T-cell memory formation after mild COVID-19. The V gene is TRBV12-3 or TRBV12-4, the J gene TRBJ2-7; D gene uncertain. Sequenced sample: PBMCs or a T cell subset sorted from them (not recorded which). This TCR was sampled from an adult woman who had mild COVID-19 (a few samples of this study predate the infection). Cell type and time point are not known. CDR3 protein: CASSFVHEQYF. The CDR3 DNA reads TGTGCCAGCAGTTTCGTTCACGAGCAGTACTTC.